A single sample is the source of the 23 T cell receptor beta chains below, sequenced in a study of STAT3 mutations in large granular lymphocyte leukemia. Study results and caveats: Every T-LGLL patient had at least one immunodominant TCRbeta clonotype.

TCRdb keeps only in-frame clones here, not all; method: immunoSEQ multiplex PCR. The sample holds roughly 1,300 clones, around 49% seen once. These receptors have no identified antigens. Sequencing used peripheral blood mononuclear cells. All receptors derive from a man between 60 and 75 years old with T-cell large granular lymphocyte leukemia. Some clones in this sample may be carry-over from other donors' samples.

This sequence joins TRBV7-9 and TRBJ1-2, with TRBD1 matching over 8 bases. CDR1 and CDR2 from the germline V gene are SEHNR and FQNEAQ (reference sequence). This CDR3 region has 14 residues. J lost 2 bases, V lost 5 bases, and 4 bases had no gene match. The CDR3 DNA sequence: TGTGCCAGCAGCCCCCGGACAGGGAACTATGGCTACACCTTC. Amino acid sequence: CASSPRTGNYGYTF. The complete variable domain, with remaining parts taken from reference TRBV7-9 and TRBJ1-2, reads DTGVSQNPRHKITKRGQNVTFRCDPISEHNRLYWYRQTLGQGPEFLTYFQNEAQLEKSRLLSDRFSAERPKGSFSTLEIQRTEQGDSAMYLCASSPRTGNYGYTFGSGTRLTVV.

The V call is TRBV29-1, the J call TRBJ1-4, with D hard to call. The CDR3 contains 13 residues. The V end lost 3 bases, the J end lost 6 bases, and 11 bases lay between the germline ends. Germline loops: CDR1 SQVTM, CDR2 ANQGSEA. The CDR3 DNA follows: TGCAGCGTTGAGACCCTCGTGGATGAAAAACTGTTTTTT. Protein sequence: CSVETLVDEKLFF.

This sequence joins TRBV19 and TRBJ2-7, with D unresolved. This CDR3 has 15 amino acids. V lost 5 bases and J 2 bases, leaving 16 bases between the germline ends. Germline CDR1 reads LNHDA; CDR2 reads SQIVND (reference sequence). The CDR3 loop reads CASSPGPVAPYEQYF. In DNA, the CDR3 is TGTGCCAGTAGTCCGGGCCCCGTCGCGCCCTACGAGCAGTACTTC.

This clone was detected only a few times. The rearrangement uses TRBV27 and TRBJ2-7; D assignment may be TRBD1 or TRBD2 (5 bases each). Trimming removed 6 bases at V and 0 bases at J, with 15 bases between. The CDR3 contains 15 residues. CDR1 MNHEY and CDR2 SMNVEV come from the germline V gene (reference sequence). For the CDR3, the DNA is TGTGCCAGCAGCCCTCGGGGCCTGATCTCCTACGAGCAGTACTTC. Translated: CASSPRGLISYEQYF.

This clone was seen a handful of times. The chain uses TRBV7-7 and TRBJ2-3, with D possibly matching TRBD1 (5 bases). Per germline, CDR1 SSHAT and CDR2 FNYEAQ (reference sequence). V was cut by 1 base and J by 5 bases, with 7 bases left in between. This CDR3 has 13 amino acids. CDR3 loop: CASSLEQGDTQYF. In DNA, the CDR3 is TGTGCCAGCAGCTTAGAGCAGGGAGATACGCAGTATTTT.

This sequence joins TRBV30 and TRBJ1-1; no clear D gene. Trimming stripped 0 bases from V and 1 base from J, with 15 bases between. CDR1 and CDR2 (germline): GTSNPN, SVGIG (reference sequence). The length of the CDR3 is 16 residues. CDR3 DNA: TGTGCCTGGAGTGTAGGTACACTCCTTTCGAACACTGAAGCTTTCTTT. Its protein is CAWSVGTLLSNTEAFF.

This clone came up once. The J gene is TRBJ2-3, the V gene TRBV5-1; the match to TRBD1 covers 7 bases. The J segment lost 5 bases and the V segment lost 0 bases, leaving 9 bases of the junction unmatched. The germline gives CDR1 SGHRS, CDR2 YFSETQ. The CDR3 contains 16 residues. The CDR3 protein is CASSLASGGKGDTQYF. The DNA for the CDR3 is TGCGCCAGCAGCTTGGCGTCAGGGGGAAAAGGAGATACGCAGTATTTT.

The V gene is TRBV10-2, the J gene TRBJ1-5; D not resolved. V lost 4 bases to trimming and J lost 4 bases, with 8 bases between them. In germline, CDR1 is WSHSY, CDR2 SAAADI. CDR3 length equals 13 residues. The CDR3 spells CASSVRGNQPQHF. The CDR3 nucleotides are TGCGCCAGCAGTGTCCGAGGGAATCAGCCCCAGCATTTT.

The chain carries TRBV30 and TRBJ2-3; tentative D call: TRBD2 (5 bases). The germline CDR1 and CDR2 sequences are GTSNPN and SVGIG (reference sequence). Trimming stripped 2 bases from V and 6 bases from J, with 15 bases between. This CDR3 has 14 residues. The CDR3 loop reads CAWSKSGRWDTQYF. As DNA, the CDR3 is TGTGCCTGGAGTAAGAGCGGAAGATGGGATACGCAGTATTTT.

The V call is TRBV4-1, the J call TRBJ2-5; no definite D call. CDR3 length: 12 residues. Germline V gives CDR1 MGHRA, CDR2 YSYEKL. Between the trimmed V and J ends, which lost 0 bases and 5 bases, there was a span of 4 bases. Written as DNA, the CDR3 is TGCGCCAGCAGCCAAGACAGGGAGACCCAGTACTTC. Its protein is CASSQDRETQYF.

The rearrangement uses TRBV7-7 and TRBJ2-7, with 7 bases lining up with TRBD1. This CDR3 has 13 residues. In germline, CDR1 is SSHAT, CDR2 FNYEAQ (reference sequence). The trim removed 5 bases at V and 2 bases at J, leaving 3 bases unmatched. CDR3 bases: TGTGCCAGCAGCGCCCAGGGGGCCTACGAGCAGTACTTC. Amino acids: CASSAQGAYEQYF.

The rearrangement joins TRBV5-5 to TRBJ1-5, with D unclear. V gave up 6 bases and J gave up 4 bases, with 8 bases separating them. CDR1 and CDR2 (germline): SGHKS, YYEKEE (reference sequence). This CDR3 is built from 12 residues. CDR3 nucleotides: TGTGCCAGCACCCTTCGTAATCAGCCCCAGCATTTT. As protein: CASTLRNQPQHF.

Only a few counts were recorded for this clone. CDR3: CASSLASPAGPQHF. CDR3 DNA sequence: TGTGCCAGCAGCTTGGCCAGTCCGGCTGGTCCCCAGCATTTT. The genes are TRBV5-8 and TRBJ1-5, with D uncertain. Germline V gives CDR1 SGHTS, CDR2 YDEGEE. V was trimmed by 0 bases and J by 10 bases, leaving 14 bases between them. The length of the CDR3 is 14 residues. Using reference TRBV5-8 and TRBJ1-5 for the parts outside the CDR3, the full variable domain is EAGVTQSPTHLIKTRGQQATLRCSPISGHTSVYWYQQALGLGLQFLLWYDEGEERNRGNFPPRFSGRQFPNYSSELNVNALELEDSALYLCASSLASPAGPQHFGDGTRLSIL.

The chain combines TRBV6-5 with TRBJ2-7; 8 positions agree with TRBD1. V lost 2 bases, J lost 2 bases, and 5 bases stayed unmatched. CDR3 length: 15 residues. Germline loops: CDR1 MNHEY, CDR2 SVGAGI. The CDR3 bases are TGTGCCAGCAGTTACCGTGGGACAGGTACCTACGAGCAGTACTTC. Its protein product is CASSYRGTGTYEQYF.

V is TRBV7-9 and J is TRBJ1-2; D not resolved. This CDR3 has 14 residues. Germline values: CDR1 SEHNR, CDR2 FQNEAQ (reference sequence). The V end lost 4 bases, the J end lost 3 bases, and 12 bases lay between the germline ends. CDR3 residues: CASSSPGRDYGYTF. DNA for the CDR3: TGTGCCAGCAGCTCCCCGGGGAGGGACTATGGCTACACCTTC.

The chain's CDR3 is CATSRVGTESTEAFF. The CDR3 bases are TGTGCCACCAGCAGAGTTGGTACAGAATCGACTGAAGCTTTCTTT. The gene calls are TRBV15 and TRBJ1-1; no clear D gene. V was cut by 1 base and J by 5 bases, with 14 bases left in between. Per the germline V gene, CDR1 is LNHNV and CDR2 is YYDKDF (reference sequence). The CDR3 extends over 15 amino acids.

CDR3: CASSPYGYEQYF. Here the CDR3 DNA reads TGTGCCAGCTCACCATACGGGTACGAGCAGTACTTC. The chain uses TRBV18 and TRBJ2-7; D uncertain. Germline-derived CDR1 and CDR2 are KGHSH and LQKENI. The length of the CDR3 is 12 residues. V was pared by 2 bases and J by 4 bases, with 6 bases between.

The gene calls are TRBV7-9 and TRBJ1-2; tentatively, D is TRBD1 (6 bases). CDR3 length: 15 residues. The germline CDR1 and CDR2 sequences are SEHNR and FQNEAQ (reference sequence). The V end was cut by 1 base, the J end by 6 bases, with 15 bases between. CDR3 in amino acids: CASSLVASGVDGYTF. DNA of the CDR3: TGTGCCAGCAGCTTAGTAGCCTCAGGGGTGGATGGCTACACCTTC.

This clone came up once. The V gene is TRBV5-4, the J gene TRBJ1-3; D remains unclear. V lost 4 bases and J 1 base, leaving 12 bases between the germline ends. This CDR3 has 15 residues. The germline V gene encodes CDR1 SGHNT and CDR2 YYREEE (reference sequence). In DNA, the CDR3 is TGTGCCAGCAGCCTCGGCGGAGGGTCTGGAAACACCATATATTTT. This sequence encodes CASSLGGGSGNTIYF.

This chain links TRBV7-9 with TRBJ2-3, with unresolved D. Trimming cost V 1 base and J 2 bases, with 10 bases left between them. Germline V lookup: CDR1 SEHNR, CDR2 FQNEAQ (reference sequence). The CDR3 extends over 15 amino acids. The CDR3 protein is CASSLVKPPTDTQYF. The CDR3 coding sequence is TGTGCCAGCAGCTTAGTTAAGCCACCCACAGATACGCAGTATTTT.

The count of this clone is one. The V call is TRBV27, the J call TRBJ1-2, with D hard to call. V was clipped by 0 bases and J by 0 bases, with 5 bases between them. This CDR3 comprises 14 residues. Germline CDR1 is MNHEY and CDR2 is SMNVEV (reference sequence). The CDR3 loop is CASSLSGSNYGYTF. The CDR3 DNA reads as TGTGCCAGCAGTTTATCGGGGTCTAACTATGGCTACACCTTC.

The CDR3 spells CAGGRENTDTQYF. The CDR3 bases are TGTGCCGGGGGGCGGGAGAACACAGATACGCAGTATTTT. The gene calls are TRBV30 and TRBJ2-3; tentative D call: TRBD2 (7 bases). The germline CDR1 and CDR2 sequences are GTSNPN and SVGIG (reference sequence). This CDR3 is 13 amino acids long. V lost 8 bases and J lost 2, with 14 bases in between.

CDR3 residues: CASSFGTGETQYF. As DNA, the CDR3 is TGCGCCAGCAGCTTTGGGACAGGGGAGACCCAGTACTTC. This rearrangement joins TRBV5-1 to TRBJ2-5; 9 bases fit TRBD1. After removal of 2 bases from V and 5 bases from J, the junction contained 1 base not matched to a gene. CDR3 length: 13 residues. Germline CDR1 reads SGHRS; CDR2 reads YFSETQ.